The sequence of this TCR beta chain was determined in a study of OX40 agonist ivuxolimab in advanced cancers. For the study at large: Patients received the agonistic anti-OX40 (CD134) antibody ivuxolimab. Every patient in dose escalation had hepatocellular carcinoma, melanoma, renal cell or head and neck cancer. Enrollees could have had prior anti-PD-1, anti-PD-L1 or anti-CTLA-4 therapy, which about 40% had received.

This clone was observed a handful of times. Its specificity is unknown. Profiling relied on immunoSEQ multiplex PCR, and the TCRdb table lists in-frame clones only, not all of them. The table shows approximately 74,000 clones, with roughly 88% occurring only once. Overall study findings and caveats: On average, CD8+ T cells had more expanded clones than CD4+.

Trimming cost V 4 bases and J 3 bases, with 12 bases left between them. Germline values: CDR1 SNHLY, CDR2 FYNNEI. This CDR3 is 14 amino acids long. This specimen consisted of CD4+ or CD8+ T cells sorted from blood, obtained in a trial of the OX40 agonist ivuxolimab. This chain joins TRBV2 and TRBJ1-1; D not resolved. The sequence was obtained from an adult with an advanced solid tumor such as melanoma, head and neck, liver or kidney cancer. This CDR3 is CASSVLGGDTEAFF. CDR3 bases: TGTGCCAGCAGTGTACTTGGTGGGGACACTGAAGCTTTCTTT.